One TCR beta chain is described in this entry. The data derive from a study of T cell changes during pregnancy in multiple sclerosis. Measured with immunoSEQ multiplex PCR; TCRdb has only the in-frame clones, and not every one. The profile shows about 120,000 clones, about 93% of them singletons. CDR1 and CDR2 from the germline V gene are SGHTA and FQGTGA. V trimming: 4 bases; J trimming: 5 bases; junction bases outside the gene matches: 6. This CDR3 is 16 amino acids long. The genes are TRBV7-3 and TRBJ2-7; 15 nucleotides match TRBD2. The sequenced sample was peripheral blood, obtained before pregnancy. The clonotype was recovered from a female donor with multiple sclerosis, enrolled in a pregnancy study. For the CDR3, the DNA is TGTGCCAGCAGCTCCCGGACTAGCGGGAGGGCCCACGAGCAGTACTTC. Its translation is CASSSRTSGRAHEQYF.